A single sample gave rise to the 8 T cell receptor beta chains below, sequenced in a study of identical twins. TCRdb re-called the 5' RACE reads with MiXCR, one entry per CDR3 protein. The data contain about 810,000 distinct CDR3 sequences, 9% to 15% of them singletons. This same sample was also part of a study on yellow fever vaccine responses in identical twins.

The sample comprised PBMCs. Every receptor here comes from a woman under 30 in good health.

Only a few counts were recorded for this clonotype. V is TRBV27 and J is TRBJ1-5; TRBD1 is a possible D gene (5 bases). The CDR3 sequence is 15 residues long. V lost 3 bases, J lost 4 bases, and 13 bases lay in between. The germline V gene has CDR1 MNHEY and CDR2 SMNVEV (reference sequence). CDR3 residues: CASSLGPVGNQPQHF. For the CDR3, the DNA is TGTGCCAGCAGTTTGGGACCGGTGGGGAATCAGCCCCAGCATTTT.

This clonotype has more than one count but fewer than ten. The chain is built from TRBV6-1 and TRBJ2-1, with 9 bases aligning to TRBD1. The germline CDR1 and CDR2 sequences are MNHNS and SASEGT. The CDR3 loop spans 15 amino acids. V shed 0 bases, J shed 7 bases, and the junction held 4 bases outside the gene matches. Written as DNA, the CDR3 is TGTGCCAGCAGTGAAGCAGGGACAGGGAGTAATGAGCAGTTCTTC. Residues: CASSEAGTGSNEQFF.

This clonotype appeared a few times. The gene calls are TRBV3-1 and TRBJ1-1; perhaps TRBD1 as D (5 bases). Germline V gene lookup returns CDR1 LGHDT and CDR2 YNNKEL (reference sequence). The CDR3 covers 17 residues. V was pared by 4 bases and J by 3 bases, with 21 bases between. The CDR3 DNA reads as TGTGCCAGCAGCCGGACAACCCCGAATGGGCGGGACACTGAAGCTTTCTTT. Translating it yields CASSRTTPNGRDTEAFF.

This clonotype was observed a handful of times. The V gene is TRBV4-1, the J gene TRBJ2-3, with D possibly matching TRBD2 (5 bases). Germline V lookup: CDR1 MGHRA, CDR2 YSYEKL. Trimming removed 3 bases from V and 5 bases from J, with 12 bases in between. There are 14 residues in the CDR3. The CDR3, as DNA: TGCGCCAGCAGCCAGCGAGCGGTCGGAGATACGCAGTATTTT. Its protein product is CASSQRAVGDTQYF.

The chain is built from TRBV20-1 and TRBJ2-3, with D perhaps matching TRBD2 (6 bases). Trimming shortened V by 2 bases and J by 3 bases, and 12 bases separated the two germline ends. Germline V gene sequence: CDR1 DFQATT, CDR2 SNEGSKA (reference sequence). The CDR3 contains 14 residues. CDR3 amino acids: CSARLAGPTDTQYF. The CDR3 DNA is TGCAGTGCTAGATTGGCGGGACCGACAGATACGCAGTATTTT.

This sequence joins TRBV20-1 and TRBJ2-3; D may be TRBD2 (5 bases). The CDR3 covers 16 residues. The germline V gene has CDR1 DFQATT and CDR2 SNEGSKA (reference sequence). V lost 0 bases, J lost 5 bases, and 18 bases lay in between. The CDR3 region is CSARELGPLSIDTQYF. The CDR3 region has the DNA TGCAGTGCTAGAGAACTAGGTCCCCTCTCGATAGATACGCAGTATTTT.

V usage is TRBV24-1 and J usage is TRBJ2-1, with 11 positions matching TRBD1. The CDR3 totals 15 residues. Per the germline V gene, CDR1 is KGHDR and CDR2 is SFDVKD. V dropped 5 bases and J dropped 6; count of bases not matched to a gene: 5. The DNA of the CDR3 is TGTGCCACCAGTGCCATCGGGACAGGGGGCAATGAGCAGTTCTTC. It specifies CATSAIGTGGNEQFF.

The chain employs TRBV6-2 or TRBV6-3 and TRBJ2-7, with 7 bases aligning to TRBD2. Losses at the gene ends were 4 bases for V and 0 bases for J; bases not matched to a gene: 12. The CDR3 totals 17 residues. Germline V lookup: CDR1 MNHEY, CDR2 SVGEGT. The CDR3 reads CASSSPYLAVSSYEQYV. Here the CDR3 DNA reads TGTGCCAGCAGTTCACCCTACCTAGCGGTAAGCTCCTACGAGCAGTACGTC.